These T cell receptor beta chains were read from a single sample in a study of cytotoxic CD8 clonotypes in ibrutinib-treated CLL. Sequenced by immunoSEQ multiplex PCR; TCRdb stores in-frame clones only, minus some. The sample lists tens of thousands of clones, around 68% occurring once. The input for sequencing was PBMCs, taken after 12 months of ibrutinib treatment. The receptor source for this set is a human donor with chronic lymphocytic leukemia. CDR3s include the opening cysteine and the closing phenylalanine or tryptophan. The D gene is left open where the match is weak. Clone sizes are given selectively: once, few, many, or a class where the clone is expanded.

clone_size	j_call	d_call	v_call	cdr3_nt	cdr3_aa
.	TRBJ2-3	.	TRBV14	TGTGCCAGCAGCCAAGCCAGGGCTAGCACAGATACGCAGTATTTT	CASSQARASTDTQYF
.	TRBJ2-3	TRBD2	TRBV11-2	TGTGCCAGCAGCTTTGCGGGGGGGCCAGATACGCAGTATTTT	CASSFAGGPDTQYF
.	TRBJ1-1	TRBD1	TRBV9	TGTGCCAGCAGCGTAGCTACCCAGGGGGCAGGGAACACTGAAGCTTTCTTT	CASSVATQGAGNTEAFF
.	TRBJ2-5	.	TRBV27	TGTGCCACCAGGAGGGGGGACAGCCGGTACCAAGAGACCCAGTACTTC	CATRRGDSRYQETQYF
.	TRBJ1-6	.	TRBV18	TGTGCCAGCTCGGGCCCCCAGGGCCCATATAATTCACCCCTCCACTTT	CASSGPQGPYNSPLHF
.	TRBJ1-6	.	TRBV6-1	TGTGCCAGCAGTGAACTCGGGAATTCACCCCTCCACTTT	CASSELGNSPLHF
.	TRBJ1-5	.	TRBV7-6	TGTGCCAGCAGCTTAGCCCAGGGAGATCAGCCCCAGCATTTT	CASSLAQGDQPQHF
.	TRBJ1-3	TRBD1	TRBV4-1	TGCGCCAGCAGCCACCAGGACAGGGCTGGAAACACCATATATTTT	CASSHQDRAGNTIYF
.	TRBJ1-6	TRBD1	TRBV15	TGTGCCACCAGCAGAGCCAGGGGGGTGAATTCACCCCTCCACTTT	CATSRARGVNSPLHF
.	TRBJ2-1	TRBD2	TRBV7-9	TGTGCCAGCACCCAGCGGGGCAGCTCCTACAATGAGCAGTTCTTC	CASTQRGSSYNEQFF
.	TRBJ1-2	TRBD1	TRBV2	TGTGCCAGCAGTGACCCGTGGCAGGGGGCGCAGGTTGGCTACACCTTC	CASSDPWQGAQVGYTF
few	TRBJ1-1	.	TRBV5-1	TGCGCCAGCAGCTTTACCACCACTGAAGCTTTCTTT	CASSFTTTEAFF
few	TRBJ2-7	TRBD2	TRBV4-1	TGCGCCAGCAGCCAAGTCTCGCCTCTAGCGGGGCACCCCTACGAGCAGTACTTC	CASSQVSPLAGHPYEQYF
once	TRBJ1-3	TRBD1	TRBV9	TGTGCCAGCAGCGCGGGACAGGGGAACACCATATATTTT	CASSAGQGNTIYF
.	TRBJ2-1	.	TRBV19	TGTGCCAGTAGTATATCCCCCCCTCGGGCAGGTAACAATGAGCAGTTCTTC	CASSISPPRAGNNEQFF
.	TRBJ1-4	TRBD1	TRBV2	TGTGCCGGCTCACTGGGACAGATGTATGAAAAACTGTTTTTT	CAGSLGQMYEKLFF
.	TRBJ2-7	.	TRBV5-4	TGTGCCAGCAGCTTGGAAGGAGAAAAAACACGAGGGAAAGCCAACTACGAGCAGTACTTC	CASSLEGEKTRGKANYEQYF
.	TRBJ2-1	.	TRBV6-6	TGTGCCAGCAGTTACGCTCGGACAGCGTCCTACAATGAGCAGTTCTTC	CASSYARTASYNEQFF
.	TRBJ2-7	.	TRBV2	TGTGCCAGCACTGCCGCAGGAGGGCTCTACGAGCAGTACTTC	CASTAAGGLYEQYF
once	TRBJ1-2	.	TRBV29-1	TGCAGCGTTGAGGGTAGGGAACACGGACGTGGCTACACCTTC	CSVEGREHGRGYTF
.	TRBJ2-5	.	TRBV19	TGTGCCAGTAGTCGGTCAGAAGAGACCCAGTACTTC	CASSRSEETQYF
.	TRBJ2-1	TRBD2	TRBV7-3	TGTGCCAGCAGCACCCCCGGGACTAGTGATGAGCAGTTCTTC	CASSTPGTSDEQFF
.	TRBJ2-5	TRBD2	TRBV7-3	TGTGCCAGCAGCCCCTATGGGGGACTAGCAAGAGAGACCCAGTACTTC	CASSPYGGLARETQYF
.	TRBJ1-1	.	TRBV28	TGTGCCAGCAGTCCGCCTGGGTTGGACACTGAAGCTTTCTTT	CASSPPGLDTEAFF
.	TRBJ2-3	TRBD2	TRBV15	TGTGCCACCAGCAGAGAAAGACTAGCGGGGGGGTCAGATACGCAGTATTTT	CATSRERLAGGSDTQYF
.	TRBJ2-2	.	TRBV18	TGTGCCAGCCTCGAGGGAACCGGGGAGCTGTTTTTT	CASLEGTGELFF
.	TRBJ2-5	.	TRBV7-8	TGTGCCAGCAGCTCCAGACAGGAACCGGGGGAGACCCAGTACTTC	CASSSRQEPGETQYF
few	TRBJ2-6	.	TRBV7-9	TGTGCCAGCAGCTTAGTAGGAGGGGCTGGGGCCAACGTCCTGACTTTC	CASSLVGGAGANVLTF
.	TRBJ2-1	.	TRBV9	TGTGCCAGCAGCCTCCTCCCAGGTGGAAGCAGTAGCGACAATGAGCAGTTCTTC	CASSLLPGGSSSDNEQFF
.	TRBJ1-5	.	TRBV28	TGTGCCAGCAGTTTATTTGGACAGAGCCTCGATCAGCCCCAGCATTTT	CASSLFGQSLDQPQHF
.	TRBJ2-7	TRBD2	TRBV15	TGTGCCACCAGCAGAGGGGTAGCGGGGGGCAGTGGGTACGAGCAGTACTTC	CATSRGVAGGSGYEQYF
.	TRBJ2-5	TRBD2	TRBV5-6	TGTGCCAGCAGCTCGCCGCTACTAGCGGGACTCCAAGAGACCCAGTACTTC	CASSSPLLAGLQETQYF
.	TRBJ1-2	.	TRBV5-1	TGCGCCAGCAGCTTAGAGGTCTTTGGGACCTATGGCTACACCTTC	CASSLEVFGTYGYTF
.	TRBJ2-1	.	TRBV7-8	TGTGCCAGCAGCTTAGATGGGACCGCAACTTTGAGCTCCTACAATGAGCAGTTCTTC	CASSLDGTATLSSYNEQFF
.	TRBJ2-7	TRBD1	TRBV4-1	TGCGCCAGCAGCCGGCAGACAGGGGGGTCCTACGAGCAGTACTTC	CASSRQTGGSYEQYF
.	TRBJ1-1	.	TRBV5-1	TGCGCCAGCAGCGCGATTACTACAGGCACTGAAGCTTTCTTT	CASSAITTGTEAFF